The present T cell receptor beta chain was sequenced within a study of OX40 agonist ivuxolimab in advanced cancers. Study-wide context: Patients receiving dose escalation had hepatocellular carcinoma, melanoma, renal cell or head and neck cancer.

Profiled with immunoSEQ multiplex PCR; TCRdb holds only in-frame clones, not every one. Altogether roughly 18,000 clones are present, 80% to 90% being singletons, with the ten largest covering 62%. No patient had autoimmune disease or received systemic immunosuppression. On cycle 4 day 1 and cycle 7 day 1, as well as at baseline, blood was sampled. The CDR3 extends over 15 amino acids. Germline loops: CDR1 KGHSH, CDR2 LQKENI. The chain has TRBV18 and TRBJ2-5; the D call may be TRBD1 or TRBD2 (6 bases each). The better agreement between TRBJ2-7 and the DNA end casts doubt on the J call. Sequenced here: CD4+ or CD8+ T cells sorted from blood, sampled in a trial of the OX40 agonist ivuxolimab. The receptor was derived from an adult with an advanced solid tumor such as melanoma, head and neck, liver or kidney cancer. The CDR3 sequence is CASSPRKGGWYEQYF. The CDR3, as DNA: TGTGCCAGCTCACCACGAAAGGGGGGTTGGTACGAGCAGTACTTC.